The 5 T cell receptor beta chains below come from one sample, sequenced in a study of blood T cells in healthy people across ages. Using a J-beta primer mix together with a sample-barcoded 5' primer, a second PCR was run for about 7 to 12 cycles. MiXCR was run by TCRdb on the 5' RACE reads, yielding one entry per CDR3 protein. The sample contains 1.5 million to 1.8 million distinct CDR3 sequences, less than 45% of which appear only once. The sequencing input was blood. Receptors were obtained from a woman under 30 in good health.

Many counts were recorded for this clonotype. This rearrangement joins TRBV4-1 to TRBJ2-7; D possibly corresponds to TRBD1 (6 bases). Germline V gene lookup returns CDR1 MGHRA and CDR2 YSYEKL. The CDR3 contains 17 residues. Trimming removed 0 bases from V and 4 bases from J, with 19 bases in between. The CDR3 sequence: CASSQDPPRDTVYEQYF. The CDR3 nucleotides read TGCGCCAGCAGCCAAGATCCGCCCCGGGACACAGTATACGAGCAGTACTTC.

This clonotype has a handful of counts. The chain joins TRBV20-1 to TRBJ2-3; a possible D gene is TRBD1 (6 bases). This CDR3 has 14 amino acids. V was pared by 6 bases and J by 1 base, with 14 bases between. CDR1 and CDR2 from the germline V gene are DFQATT and SNEGSKA (reference sequence). CDR3 sequence: CSANRRQGTDTQYF. The DNA for the CDR3 is TGCAGTGCCAACAGACGACAGGGCACAGATACGCAGTATTTT.

The V and J genes are TRBV11-2 and TRBJ2-5; D unresolved. The ends were cut back, 5 bases at V and 0 bases at J, with 10 bases in the middle. This CDR3 has 14 residues. CDR1 SGHAT and CDR2 FQNNGV come from the germline V gene. This CDR3 reads CASSLGIYQETQYF. CDR3 nucleotides: TGTGCCAGCAGCCTAGGGATCTACCAAGAGACCCAGTACTTC.

The chain joins TRBV6-4 to TRBJ2-3; D is undetermined. Germline V gene data show CDR1 as MRHNA and CDR2 as SNTAGT. V was cut by 6 bases and J by 0 bases, with 13 bases left in between. CDR3 length: 15 residues. The CDR3 sequence is CASSQHGSSTDTQYF. The CDR3 DNA follows: TGTGCCAGCAGCCAACACGGATCCAGCACAGATACGCAGTATTTT.

The gene calls are TRBV11-3 and TRBJ2-4, with 7 nucleotides matching TRBD1. The J segment lost 8 bases and the V segment lost 5 bases, leaving 6 bases of the junction unmatched. Germline V CDR1 and CDR2: SGHNT, YENEEA. The CDR3 is made up of 13 amino acids. The CDR3 DNA is TGTGCCAGCAGCAAACGACAGGGAGACATTCAGTACTTC. This sequence encodes CASSKRQGDIQYF.